This T cell receptor (beta chain) stems from a study of radiotherapy plus CTLA-4 blockade in lung cancer. Turning to the study itself: Disease control was seen in approximately 29% of patients, objective responses in around 20%.

This table comes from immunoSEQ multiplex PCR, and its TCRdb copy is limited to in-frame clones, with some not included. The table records 90,000 or so clones, 83% of them present only once. This clone was counted between two and nine times. The antigen is not known. The study, taken as a whole, reports: Reported findings show early blood T cell clone dynamics, with interferon-beta, best predicted response. TCR clones of tumor origin grew in blood after radiotherapy plus ipilimumab.

CDR1 and CDR2 from the germline V gene are SGHRS and YFSETQ. This CDR3 region has 13 residues. The ends were cut back, 0 bases at V and 4 bases at J, with 6 bases in the middle. Participants had chemo-refractory metastatic non-small-cell lung cancer and were treated with focal radiation plus ipilimumab CTLA-4 blockade. The receptor was derived from a human donor with non-small cell lung cancer who had stable disease on radiotherapy plus ipilimumab. The specimen was peripheral blood, collected from a patient treated with radiotherapy plus ipilimumab. J is TRBJ2-3 and V is TRBV5-1; D is ambiguous. The CDR3 loop reads CASSLGRADTQYF. In DNA, the CDR3 is TGCGCCAGCAGCTTGGGAAGGGCAGATACGCAGTATTTT.